Included here is one T cell receptor (beta chain) sequence, with context. The target antigen is unknown. The data derive from a study of OX40 agonist ivuxolimab in advanced cancers. Across the study: Under the entry rules, prior anti-PD-1, anti-PD-L1 or anti-CTLA-4 therapy was allowed, and about 38% had some. Broader study findings: CD8+ T cells (on average) carried more expanded clones than CD4+ T cells. Dosing at 0.1 to 3.0 mg/kg was accompanied by clonal expansion of CD4+ and CD8+ blood T cells by week 6.

The repertoire was sequenced with immunoSEQ multiplex PCR; TCRdb's copy has only in-frame clones and lacks some. Here the sample spans 95,000 to 100,000 clones, about 79% being singletons. Exclusion of a patient followed from autoimmune disease history or systemic immunosuppression. The CDR3 spans 14 residues. Germline-derived CDR1 and CDR2 are MNHEY and SMNVEV (reference sequence). V was clipped by 5 bases and J by 2 bases, with 13 bases between them. The material sequenced was CD4+ or CD8+ T cells sorted from blood, taken in a trial of the OX40 agonist ivuxolimab. This receptor was taken from an adult with an advanced solid tumor such as melanoma, head and neck, liver or kidney cancer. The chain uses TRBV27 and TRBJ2-7; D might be TRBD2 (6 bases). The chain's CDR3 is CASSPIADTYEQYF. Written as DNA, the CDR3 is TGTGCCAGCAGTCCCATAGCGGATACCTACGAGCAGTACTTC.